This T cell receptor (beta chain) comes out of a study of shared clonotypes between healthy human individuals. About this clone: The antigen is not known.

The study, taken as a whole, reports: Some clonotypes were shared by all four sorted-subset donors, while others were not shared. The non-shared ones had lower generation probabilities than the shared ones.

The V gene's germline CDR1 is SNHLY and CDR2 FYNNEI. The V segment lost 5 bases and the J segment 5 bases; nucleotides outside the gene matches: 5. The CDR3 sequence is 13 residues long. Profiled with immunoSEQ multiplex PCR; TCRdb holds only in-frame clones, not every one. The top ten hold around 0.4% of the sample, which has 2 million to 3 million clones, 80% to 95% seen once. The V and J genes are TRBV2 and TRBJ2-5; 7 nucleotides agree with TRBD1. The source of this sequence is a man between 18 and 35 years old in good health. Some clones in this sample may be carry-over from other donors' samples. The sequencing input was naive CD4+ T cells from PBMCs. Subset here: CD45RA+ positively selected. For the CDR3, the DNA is TGTGCCAGCAGTCCAGGGGGTGGGGAGACCCAGTACTTC. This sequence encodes CASSPGGGETQYF.